This T cell receptor beta chain was observed in a study of T-cell reconstitution after alpha-beta-depleted transplantation in children. Study-wide points: Surviving recipient T cells and thymic progenitors produced the high day-60 TCRbeta diversity seen in some patients.

This clonotype was seen more than once but under ten times. Its antigen is still unknown. The TCRbeta library incorporated unique molecular identifiers. TCRdb ran MiXCR on the PCR reads and lists one entry per CDR3 protein. The sample lists 530,000 or so distinct CDR3 sequences; 25% to 30% were seen once. Germline V lookup: CDR1 MNHEY, CDR2 SVGAGI. The CDR3 extends over 11 amino acids. This clonotype was sampled from a boy less than two years old with Wiskott-Aldrich syndrome, due to receive a stem cell transplant. This sequence joins TRBV6-5 and TRBJ1-5; no clear D gene. This specimen was PBMCs, taken before TCRalphabeta/CD19-depleted stem cell transplant. The CDR3 DNA reads as TGTGCGTCGGGCGTGGACCAGCCCCAGCATTTT. The encoded protein is CASGVDQPQHF.